Following are 10 T cell receptor beta chains from one sample sequenced in a study of OX40 agonist ivuxolimab in advanced cancers. Sequenced by immunoSEQ multiplex PCR; TCRdb stores in-frame clones only, minus some. The data show 40,000 to 50,000 clones, about 89% seen once. This material consisted of CD4+ or CD8+ T cells sorted from blood, taken in a trial of the OX40 agonist ivuxolimab. The receptors were sampled from an adult with an advanced solid tumor such as melanoma, head and neck, liver or kidney cancer.

The J gene is TRBJ1-1, the V gene TRBV7-6; no clear D gene. This CDR3 spans 13 amino acids. Trimming removed 3 bases from V and 1 base from J, with 6 bases in between. CDR1 is SGHVS, CDR2 FNYEAQ, per germline. CDR3 coding DNA: TGTGCCAGCAGCTTTTGGGCGAACACTGAAGCTTTCTTT. Amino acid sequence: CASSFWANTEAFF. Based on the CDR3 plus reference TRBV7-6 and TRBJ1-1, the full variable domain is GAGVSQSPRYKVTKRGQDVALRCDPISGHVSLYWYRQALGQGPEFLTYFNYEAQQDKSGLPNDRFSAERPEGSISTLTIQRTEQRDSAMYRCASSFWANTEAFFGQGTRLTVV.

This clone was counted a few times. The rearrangement links TRBV2 to TRBJ1-1, with D unclear. Germline CDR1 reads SNHLY; CDR2 reads FYNNEI. V gave up 6 bases and J gave up 0 bases, with 11 bases separating them. The CDR3 contains 14 residues. CDR3 in DNA: TGTGCCAGCAGGTACAGAGACATGAACACTGAAGCTTTCTTT. As protein: CASRYRDMNTEAFF.

The genes are TRBV5-1 and TRBJ2-3; 7 positions match TRBD1. CDR3 length: 14 residues. In germline, CDR1 is SGHRS, CDR2 YFSETQ. Trimming took 4 bases from V and 4 from J; bases not matched to a gene: 6. CDR3 residues: CASSRDSAPDTQYF. CDR3 coding DNA: TGCGCCAGCAGCCGGGACAGCGCCCCAGATACGCAGTATTTT.

In the case of this clone: Its ends do not fully match the called genes, so a read error is possible. The chain employs TRBV4-2 and TRBJ1-1; unclear D gene. The germline V gene has CDR1 LGHNA and CDR2 YNFKEQ. The CDR3 consists of 13 residues. For the CDR3, the DNA is TGTGCCAGCAGCTTTCAGAGGAACACTGAAGTTTTCTTT. Amino acid sequence: CASSFQRNTEVFF.

V and J are TRBV6-6 and TRBJ2-3; D unclear. V was pared by 6 bases and J by 0 bases, with 1 base between. This CDR3 comprises 11 residues. The V gene's germline CDR1 is MNHNY and CDR2 SVGAGI (reference sequence). The DNA of the CDR3 is TGTGCCAGCAGCAGCACAGATACGCAGTATTTT. Translating gives CASSSTDTQYF.

The CDR3 loop reads CASSLAGLILYEQYF. As DNA, the CDR3 is TGCGCCAGCAGCTTGGCCGGTTTAATCTTGTACGAGCAGTACTTC. V and J are TRBV5-1 and TRBJ2-7; D is unresolved. V was trimmed by 0 bases and J by 4 bases, leaving 14 bases between them. Germline CDR1 is SGHRS and CDR2 is YFSETQ. The CDR3 runs 15 residues.

V gene TRBV7-9 combines with J gene TRBJ2-5; D may be TRBD2 (5 bases). Trimming pared 5 bases from V and 2 bases from J, leaving 9 bases between. This CDR3 spans 13 amino acids. The germline V gene has CDR1 SEHNR and CDR2 FQNEAQ (reference sequence). The CDR3 DNA reads TGTGCCAGCAGCCCCAGCGGTCAAGAGACCCAGTACTTC. It yields the protein CASSPSGQETQYF.

The J gene is TRBJ1-6, the V gene TRBV4-1, with TRBD1 matching over 7 bases. Germline CDR1 and CDR2: MGHRA and YSYEKL. The ends lost 4 bases at V and 6 bases at J; junction bases unmatched: 9. This CDR3 spans 16 amino acids. This CDR3 is CASSLPQTGRNSPLHF. CDR3 DNA sequence: TGCGCCAGCAGCCTTCCCCAGACAGGGCGTAATTCACCCCTCCACTTT.

The chain carries TRBV5-1 and TRBJ2-2; 13 nucleotides match TRBD2. The junction had 4 bases not matched to a gene; V was cut back by 4 bases and J by 4 bases. This CDR3 region has 16 residues. Germline values: CDR1 SGHRS, CDR2 YFSETQ. The CDR3 reads CASSLLAGGRTGELFF. The CDR3 DNA reads TGCGCCAGCAGCCTACTAGCGGGGGGGCGCACCGGGGAGCTGTTTTTT.

Only one count was recorded for this clone. The gene calls are TRBV9 and TRBJ1-2, with a possible D match to TRBD1 (5 bases). The CDR3 length is 15 residues. CDR1 SGDLS and CDR2 YYNGEE come from the germline V gene. V dropped 4 bases and J dropped 5 bases, with 18 bases sitting between them. CDR3 DNA sequence: TGTGCCAGCAGCTCATTGAGGGGCGGGCTTTATGGCTACACCTTC. Its translation: CASSSLRGGLYGYTF.